This TCR beta chain was identified in a study of blood T cells in healthy people across ages. The authors ran a second PCR of roughly 6 to 12 cycles using a sample-barcoded 5' primer and a J-beta primer mix. Each cDNA molecule was tagged by a template-switch adaptor with 12 random nucleotides. A minimum of 2.5 million CDR3-containing paired-end reads was obtained for each sample. TCRdb reprocessed the 5' RACE reads via MiXCR and lists one record per CDR3 protein. The sample holds 800,000 or so distinct CDR3 sequences, approximately 67% seen once. In this sample, this clonotype turned up a few times. Its antigen remains unknown. The trim removed 4 bases at V and 0 bases at J, leaving 7 bases unmatched. Germline values: CDR1 SGHRS, CDR2 YFSETQ. The CDR3 covers 16 residues. Study observations and caveats: Across the age range, TCR beta diversity per million T cells fell in a roughly linear way. It was the long-lived donors that had more naive CD4+ cells and higher diversity than aged donors.

The rearrangement joins TRBV5-1 to TRBJ2-5, with 9 bases identical to TRBD1. Sequencing was carried out using blood. This clonotype was obtained from a man aged 25-40 years in good health. In DNA form, the CDR3 reads TGCGCCAGCAGCGAGGGGACAGGGTCGGACCAAGAGACCCAGTACTTC. Translation: CASSEGTGSDQETQYF. The complete variable domain, with remaining parts taken from reference TRBV5-1 and TRBJ2-5, reads KAGVTQTPRYLIKTRGQQVTLSCSPISGHRSVSWYQQTPGQGLQFLFEYFSETQRNKGNFPGRFSGRQFSNSRSEMNVSTLELGDSALYLCASSEGTGSDQETQYFGPGTRLLVL.